This T cell receptor (beta chain) was retrieved from a study of T cell repertoires in cytomegalovirus infection. Germline V gene data show CDR1 as ENHRY and CDR2 as SYGVKD. The CDR3 sequence is 13 residues long. With 0 bases removed from V and 5 bases from J, the gap between germline ends came to 8 bases. TCRdb redid the calling of the reads with MiXCR, one entry per CDR3 protein. This sample carries about 300,000 distinct CDR3 sequences, roughly a tenth of them seen once, and the ten largest clones take approximately 2.4%. This clonotype was picked up many times. This TCR was recovered from a human donor in good health (CMV status not recorded). Some clones in this sample may be carry-over from other donors' samples. The chain employs TRBV10-3 and TRBJ2-7, with TRBD2 as a possible D gene (6 bases). Sequencing was done on a sample of PBMCs. CDR3 sequence reads: CAISESWGDEQYF. In DNA form, the CDR3 reads TGTGCCATCAGTGAGTCGTGGGGGGACGAGCAGTACTTC.